This T cell receptor beta chain stems from a study of CD8 T cells in Susac syndrome. Germline lookup yields CDR1 KGHSH and CDR2 LQKENI. Trimming pared 3 bases from V and 6 bases from J, leaving 15 bases between. The CDR3 runs to 14 residues. The RNA input was about 0.5 to 1 ug, and it was reverse transcribed with random hexamers. TCRdb re-analysed the immunoSEQ multiplex PCR reads in MiXCR, keeping a single row per CDR3 protein. The sample holds more than 95,000 distinct CDR3 sequences, around 94% seen once. The specimen was CD4+ T cells from PBMCs. The TCR originated in a human donor in good health. The rearrangement uses TRBV18 and TRBJ2-7; D remains ambiguous. For the CDR3, the DNA is TGTGCCAGCTCACCTCCGGCCCGGTTCGCCGAGCAGTACTTC. This gives the protein CASSPPARFAEQYF.